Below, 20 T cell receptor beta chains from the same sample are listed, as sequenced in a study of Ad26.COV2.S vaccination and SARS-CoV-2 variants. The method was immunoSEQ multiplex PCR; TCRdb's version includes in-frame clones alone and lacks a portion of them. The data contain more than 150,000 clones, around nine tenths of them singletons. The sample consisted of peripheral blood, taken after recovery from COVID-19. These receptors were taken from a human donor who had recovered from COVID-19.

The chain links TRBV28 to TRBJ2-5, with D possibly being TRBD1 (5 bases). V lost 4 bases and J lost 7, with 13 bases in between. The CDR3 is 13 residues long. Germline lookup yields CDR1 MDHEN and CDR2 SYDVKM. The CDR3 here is CASSSSPQGTQYF. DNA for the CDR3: TGTGCCAGCAGTTCAAGCCCGCAGGGGACCCAGTACTTC.

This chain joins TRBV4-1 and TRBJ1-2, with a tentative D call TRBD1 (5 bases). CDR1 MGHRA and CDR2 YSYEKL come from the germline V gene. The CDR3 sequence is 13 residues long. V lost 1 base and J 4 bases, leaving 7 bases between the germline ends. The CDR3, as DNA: TGCGCCAGCAGCCAAGCTGGGACCTATGGCTACACCTTC. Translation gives CASSQAGTYGYTF.

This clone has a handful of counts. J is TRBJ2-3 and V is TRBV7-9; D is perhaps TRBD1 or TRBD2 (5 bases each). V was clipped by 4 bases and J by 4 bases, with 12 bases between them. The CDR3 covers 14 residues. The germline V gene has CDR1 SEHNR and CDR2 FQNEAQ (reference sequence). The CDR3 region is CASSSSVGADTQYF. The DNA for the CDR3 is TGTGCCAGCAGCTCCAGCGTGGGGGCAGATACGCAGTATTTT. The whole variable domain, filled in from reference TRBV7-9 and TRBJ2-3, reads DTGVSQNPRHKITKRGQNVTFRCDPISEHNRLYWYRQTLGQGPEFLTYFQNEAQLEKSRLLSDRFSAERPKGSFSTLEIQRTEQGDSAMYLCASSSSVGADTQYFGPGTRLTVL.

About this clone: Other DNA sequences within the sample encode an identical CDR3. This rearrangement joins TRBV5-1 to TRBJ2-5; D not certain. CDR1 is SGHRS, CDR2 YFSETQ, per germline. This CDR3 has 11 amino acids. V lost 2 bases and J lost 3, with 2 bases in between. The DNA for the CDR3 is TGCGCCAGCAGCTTCAAAGAGACCCAGTACTTC. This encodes CASSFKETQYF. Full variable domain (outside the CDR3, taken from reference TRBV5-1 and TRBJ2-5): KAGVTQTPRYLIKTRGQQVTLSCSPISGHRSVSWYQQTPGQGLQFLFEYFSETQRNKGNFPGRFSGRQFSNSRSEMNVSTLELGDSALYLCASSFKETQYFGPGTRLLVL.

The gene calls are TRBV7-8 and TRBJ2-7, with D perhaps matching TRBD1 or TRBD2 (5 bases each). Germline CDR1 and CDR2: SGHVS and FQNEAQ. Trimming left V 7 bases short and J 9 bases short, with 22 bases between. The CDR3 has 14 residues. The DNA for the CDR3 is TGTGCCAGCACGTCCGGGACGAGCCCGAAGGGGCAGTACTTC. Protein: CASTSGTSPKGQYF.

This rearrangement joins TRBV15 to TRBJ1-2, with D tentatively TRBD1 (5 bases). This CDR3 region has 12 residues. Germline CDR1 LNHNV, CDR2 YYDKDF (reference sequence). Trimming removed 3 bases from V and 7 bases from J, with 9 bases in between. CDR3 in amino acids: CATSRGLAGYTF. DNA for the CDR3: TGTGCCACCAGCAGGGGGCTAGCTGGCTACACCTTC.

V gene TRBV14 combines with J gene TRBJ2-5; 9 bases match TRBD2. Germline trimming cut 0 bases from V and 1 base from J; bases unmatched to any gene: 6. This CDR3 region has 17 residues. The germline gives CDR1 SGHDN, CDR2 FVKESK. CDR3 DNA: TGTGCCAGCAGCCAAGATGAGGAAGCGGGGGGCCAAGAGACCCAGTACTTC. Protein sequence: CASSQDEEAGGQETQYF.

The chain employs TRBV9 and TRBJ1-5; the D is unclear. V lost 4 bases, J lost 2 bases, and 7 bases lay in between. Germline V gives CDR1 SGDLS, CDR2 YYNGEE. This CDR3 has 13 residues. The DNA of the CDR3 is TGTGCCAGCAGCCGGTCGGGCAATCAGCCCCAGCATTTT. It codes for CASSRSGNQPQHF.

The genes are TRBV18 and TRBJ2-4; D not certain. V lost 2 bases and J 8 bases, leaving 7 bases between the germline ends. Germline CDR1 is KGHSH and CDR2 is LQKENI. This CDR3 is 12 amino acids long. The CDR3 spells CASSPGGDIQYF. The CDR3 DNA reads TGTGCCAGCTCACCAGGCGGCGACATTCAGTACTTC.

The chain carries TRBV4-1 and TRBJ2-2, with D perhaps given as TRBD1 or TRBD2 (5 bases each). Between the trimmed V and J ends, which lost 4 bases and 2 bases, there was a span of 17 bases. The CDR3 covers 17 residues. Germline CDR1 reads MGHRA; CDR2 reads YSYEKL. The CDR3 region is CASSPPRGEINTGELFF. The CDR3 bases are TGCGCCAGCAGCCCCCCTCGGGGCGAGATTAACACCGGGGAGCTGTTTTTT.

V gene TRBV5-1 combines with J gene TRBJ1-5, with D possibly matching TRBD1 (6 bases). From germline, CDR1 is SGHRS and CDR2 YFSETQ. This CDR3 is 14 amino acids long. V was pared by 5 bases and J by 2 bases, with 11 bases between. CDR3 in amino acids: CASSGGYGNQPQHF. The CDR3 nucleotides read TGCGCCAGCAGTGGGGGCTACGGCAATCAGCCCCAGCATTTT.

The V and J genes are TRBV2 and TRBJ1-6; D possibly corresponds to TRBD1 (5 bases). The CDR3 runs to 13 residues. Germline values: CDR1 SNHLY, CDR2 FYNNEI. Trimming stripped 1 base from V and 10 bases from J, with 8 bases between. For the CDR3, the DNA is TGTGCCAGCAGTGAAGGGGGACGATCACCCCTCCACTTT. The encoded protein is CASSEGGRSPLHF.

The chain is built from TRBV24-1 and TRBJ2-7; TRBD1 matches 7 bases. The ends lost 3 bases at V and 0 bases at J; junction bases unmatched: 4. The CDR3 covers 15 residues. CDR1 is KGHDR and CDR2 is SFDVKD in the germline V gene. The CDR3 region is CATSDPRTGSYEQYF. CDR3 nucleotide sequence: TGTGCCACCAGTGATCCCCGGACAGGCTCCTACGAGCAGTACTTC.

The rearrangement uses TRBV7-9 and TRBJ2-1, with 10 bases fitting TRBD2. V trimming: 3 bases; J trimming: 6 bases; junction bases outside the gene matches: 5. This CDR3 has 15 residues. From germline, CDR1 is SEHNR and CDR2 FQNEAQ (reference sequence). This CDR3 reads CASSFSSGRGNEQFF. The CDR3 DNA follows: TGTGCCAGCAGCTTCTCTAGCGGGAGAGGCAATGAGCAGTTCTTC.

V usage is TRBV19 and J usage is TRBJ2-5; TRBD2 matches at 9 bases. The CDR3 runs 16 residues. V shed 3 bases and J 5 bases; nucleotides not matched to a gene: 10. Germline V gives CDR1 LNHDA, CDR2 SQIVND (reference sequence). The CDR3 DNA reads TGTGCCAGTAGTATGGGGAGGCGGGGGGGCGCGGAGACCCAGTACTTC. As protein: CASSMGRRGGAETQYF.

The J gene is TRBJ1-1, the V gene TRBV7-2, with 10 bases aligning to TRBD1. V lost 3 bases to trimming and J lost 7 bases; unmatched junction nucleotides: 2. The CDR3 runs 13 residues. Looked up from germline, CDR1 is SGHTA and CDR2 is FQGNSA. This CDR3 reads CASSLGQGLEAFF. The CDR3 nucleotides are TGTGCCAGCAGCTTGGGACAGGGGCTTGAAGCTTTCTTT.

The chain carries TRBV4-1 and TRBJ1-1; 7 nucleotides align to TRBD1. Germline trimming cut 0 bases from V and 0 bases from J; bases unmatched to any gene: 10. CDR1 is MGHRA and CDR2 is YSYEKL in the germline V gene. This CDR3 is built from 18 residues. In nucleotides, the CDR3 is TGCGCCAGCAGCCAAGAGAAAACAGGGGACGGCGTGAACACTGAAGCTTTCTTT. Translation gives CASSQEKTGDGVNTEAFF.

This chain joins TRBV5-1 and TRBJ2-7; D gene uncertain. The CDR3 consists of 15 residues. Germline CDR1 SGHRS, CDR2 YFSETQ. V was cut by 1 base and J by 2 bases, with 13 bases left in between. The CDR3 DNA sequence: TGCGCCAGCAGCTTGCTCCCAAACTCGGCCTACGAGCAGTACTTC. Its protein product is CASSLLPNSAYEQYF.

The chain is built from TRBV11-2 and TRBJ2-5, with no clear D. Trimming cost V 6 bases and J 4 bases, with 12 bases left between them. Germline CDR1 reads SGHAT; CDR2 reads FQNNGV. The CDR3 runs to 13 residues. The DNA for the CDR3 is TGTGCCAGCAGAAAACTTGTTGGAGAGACCCAGTACTTC. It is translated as CASRKLVGETQYF.

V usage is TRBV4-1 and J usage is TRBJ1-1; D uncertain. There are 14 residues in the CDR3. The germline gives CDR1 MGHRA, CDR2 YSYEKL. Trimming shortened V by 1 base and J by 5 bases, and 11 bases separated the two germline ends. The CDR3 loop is CASSQVLIVTEAFF. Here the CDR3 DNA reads TGCGCCAGCAGCCAAGTTCTTATCGTGACTGAAGCTTTCTTT.